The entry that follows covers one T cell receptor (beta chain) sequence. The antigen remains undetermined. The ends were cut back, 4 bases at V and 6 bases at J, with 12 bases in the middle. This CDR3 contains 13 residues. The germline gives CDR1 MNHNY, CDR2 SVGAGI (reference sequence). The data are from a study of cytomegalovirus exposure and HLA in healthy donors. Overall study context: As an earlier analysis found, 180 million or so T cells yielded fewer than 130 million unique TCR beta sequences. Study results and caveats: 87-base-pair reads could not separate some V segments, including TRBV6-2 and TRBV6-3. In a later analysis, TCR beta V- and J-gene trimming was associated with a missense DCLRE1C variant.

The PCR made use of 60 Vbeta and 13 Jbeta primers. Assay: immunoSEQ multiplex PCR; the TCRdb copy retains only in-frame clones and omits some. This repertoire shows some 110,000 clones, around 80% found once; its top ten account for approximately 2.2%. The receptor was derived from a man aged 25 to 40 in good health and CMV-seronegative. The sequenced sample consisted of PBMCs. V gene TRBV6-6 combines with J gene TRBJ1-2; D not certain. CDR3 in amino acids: CASSLQALDGYTF. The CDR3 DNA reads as TGTGCCAGCAGTTTGCAGGCATTGGATGGCTACACCTTC.